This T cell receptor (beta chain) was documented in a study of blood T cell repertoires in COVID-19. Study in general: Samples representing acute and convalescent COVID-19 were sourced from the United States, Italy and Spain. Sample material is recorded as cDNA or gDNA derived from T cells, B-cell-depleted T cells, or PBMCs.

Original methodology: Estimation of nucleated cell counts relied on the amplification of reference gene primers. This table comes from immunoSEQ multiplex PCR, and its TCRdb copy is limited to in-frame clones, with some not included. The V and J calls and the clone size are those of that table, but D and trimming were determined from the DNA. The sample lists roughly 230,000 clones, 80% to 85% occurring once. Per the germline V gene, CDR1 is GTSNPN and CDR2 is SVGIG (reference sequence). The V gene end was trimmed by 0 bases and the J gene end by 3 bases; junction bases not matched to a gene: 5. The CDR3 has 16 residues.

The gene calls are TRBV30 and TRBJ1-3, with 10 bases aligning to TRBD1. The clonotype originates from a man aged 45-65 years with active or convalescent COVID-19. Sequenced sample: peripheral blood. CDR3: CAWSVSDRGNGNTIYF. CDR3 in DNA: TGTGCCTGGAGTGTGTCGGACAGGGGGAATGGAAACACCATATATTTT.